The rows below give T cell receptor beta chains drawn from one sample of a study of shared clonotypes between healthy human individuals. Produced via immunoSEQ multiplex PCR; TCRdb's table is partial and in-frame only. The table lists around 2,100,000 clones, about 95% of them singletons, with roughly 1.2% in the top ten. Sequenced: naive CD8+ T cells sorted from blood. The source is a man between 18 and 29 years old in good health. Each CDR3 is given with its conserved first and last residue. Fields, in order: J gene, D gene, clone size, V gene, CDR3 DNA, CDR3 protein. The D gene is left open where the match is weak. Clone size is stated in some rows and not others, as once, few, many or a class when expanded.

j_call: TRBJ1-6; d_call: TRBD1; clone_size: .; v_call: TRBV27; cdr3_nt: TGTGCCAGCAGTGATGACAGGGGTAATTCACCCCTCCACTTT; cdr3_aa: CASSDDRGNSPLHF
j_call: TRBJ2-7; d_call: TRBD1; clone_size: .; v_call: TRBV6-5; cdr3_nt: TGTGCCAGCAGTTACGGGACAGGGGCTGGAGAGCAGTACTTC; cdr3_aa: CASSYGTGAGEQYF
j_call: TRBJ2-7; d_call: .; clone_size: .; v_call: TRBV6-6; cdr3_nt: TGTGCCAGCAGTTACGTTCCGGGGACGGACTACGAGCAGTACTTC; cdr3_aa: CASSYVPGTDYEQYF
j_call: TRBJ1-4; d_call: .; clone_size: once; v_call: TRBV4-3; cdr3_nt: TGCGCCAGCAGCCGCCACCCTGGGGCTAATGAAAAACTGTTTTTT; cdr3_aa: CASSRHPGANEKLFF
j_call: TRBJ2-1; d_call: TRBD1; clone_size: .; v_call: TRBV28; cdr3_nt: TGTGCCAGCAGCGGACAGGGGGGAGGTGAGCAGTTCTTC; cdr3_aa: CASSGQGGGEQFF
j_call: TRBJ1-3; d_call: TRBD1; clone_size: .; v_call: TRBV5-6; cdr3_nt: TGTGCCAGCAGCTTAGGGGACAGCGGAAACACCATATATTTT; cdr3_aa: CASSLGDSGNTIYF
j_call: TRBJ2-7; d_call: .; clone_size: .; v_call: TRBV11-2; cdr3_nt: TGTGCCAGCAGCTTAGATGATAAGGGAAGGGTTTACTACGAGCAGTACTTC; cdr3_aa: CASSLDDKGRVYYEQYF
j_call: TRBJ1-2; d_call: .; clone_size: .; v_call: TRBV9; cdr3_nt: TGTGCCAGCAGCGAGACAGAGAACTATGGCTACACCTTC; cdr3_aa: CASSETENYGYTF
j_call: TRBJ1-6; d_call: .; clone_size: .; v_call: TRBV6-1; cdr3_nt: TGTGCCAGCAGTGAATCCCAGGGGTTTTATTCACCCCTCCACTTT; cdr3_aa: CASSESQGFYSPLHF
j_call: TRBJ2-7; d_call: .; clone_size: .; v_call: TRBV28; cdr3_nt: TGTGCCAGCAGTCGAGCGGGCGAATCCTACGAGCAGTACTTC; cdr3_aa: CASSRAGESYEQYF
j_call: TRBJ1-2; d_call: TRBD1; clone_size: .; v_call: TRBV28; cdr3_nt: TGTGCCAGCGGACCGGACAGGAGAAACTATGGCTACACCTTC; cdr3_aa: CASGPDRRNYGYTF
j_call: TRBJ2-7; d_call: .; clone_size: once; v_call: TRBV4-3; cdr3_nt: TGCGCCAGCAGCCAGGGTCCGAGCTACGAGCAGTACTTC; cdr3_aa: CASSQGPSYEQYF
j_call: TRBJ2-2; d_call: .; clone_size: .; v_call: TRBV28; cdr3_nt: TGTGCCAGCATCAAAATCGGCGAGGTTACAAACACCGGGGAGCTGTTTTTT; cdr3_aa: CASIKIGEVTNTGELFF
j_call: TRBJ2-7; d_call: .; clone_size: .; v_call: TRBV11-2; cdr3_nt: TGTGCCAGCAGCTTAGATCCGGGGGTCGACGAGCAGTACTTC; cdr3_aa: CASSLDPGVDEQYF
j_call: TRBJ1-5; d_call: .; clone_size: .; v_call: TRBV18; cdr3_nt: TGTGCCAGCTCACCAACGACAGCCCGGTACAATCAGCCCCAGCATTTT; cdr3_aa: CASSPTTARYNQPQHF